A selection of T cell receptor beta chains follows, all from one sample in a study of Graves' ophthalmopathy and Graves' hyperthyroidism. MiXCR, applied by TCRdb to the multiplex PCR reads, yields one record per CDR3 protein. The table has almost 400,000 distinct CDR3 sequences, approximately 20% seen once. The sequencing input was peripheral blood. These receptors were taken from a woman between 18 and 29 years old with Graves' ophthalmopathy. CDR3s include the opening cysteine and the closing phenylalanine or tryptophan. Fields, in order: V gene, CDR3 length, clone size, J gene, D gene, CDR3 protein, CDR3 DNA. The D gene is left open where the match is weak. For some rows the clone size is stated as once, few or many, or as a class when expanded; others skip it.

TRBV6-2/TRBV6-3	15	many	TRBJ1-5	.	CASSRTGKQNQPQHF	TGTGCCAGCAGTCGAACCGGGAAGCAAAATCAGCCCCAGCATTTT
TRBV5-1	13	few	TRBJ2-5	.	CASSLAARETQYF	TGCGCCAGCAGCTTGGCCGCGAGAGAGACCCAGTACTTC
TRBV4-3	16	.	TRBJ2-7	.	CASSQRARGEVHEQYF	TGCGCCAGCAGCCAACGGGCCAGGGGAGAGGTCCACGAGCAGTACTTC
TRBV27	15	many	TRBJ1-1	TRBD1	CASSPWTGGGTEAFF	TGTGCCAGCAGTCCCTGGACAGGGGGAGGCACTGAAGCTTTCTTT
TRBV4-2	17	many	TRBJ2-5	.	CASSQGRAPLLQETQYF	TGTGCCAGCAGCCAAGGCAGGGCCCCTTTATTACAAGAGACCCAGTACTTC
TRBV4-1	16	many	TRBJ1-5	.	CASSQGYSLPNQPQHF	TGCGCCAGCAGCCAAGGGTACAGCCTCCCTAATCAGCCCCAGCATTTT
TRBV20-1	12	many	TRBJ2-7	.	CSAGRTGVEQYF	TGCAGTGCTGGAAGGACTGGGGTGGAGCAGTACTTC
TRBV12-3/TRBV12-4	12	.	TRBJ1-2	.	CASSFSGHGYTF	TGTGCCAGCAGTTTTTCGGGGCATGGCTACACCTTC
TRBV12-3/TRBV12-4	12	many	TRBJ1-1	.	CATHGATTEAFF	TGTGCCACCCACGGGGCTACCACTGAAGCTTTCTTT
TRBV7-8	13	many	TRBJ1-6	.	CALASGYNSPLHF	TGTGCCCTCGCATCGGGGTATAATTCACCCCTCCACTTT
TRBV30	13	many	TRBJ1-1	.	CAWSGDSNTEAFF	TGTGCCTGGAGTGGAGACTCGAACACTGAAGCTTTCTTT
TRBV29-1	13	many	TRBJ1-5	.	CSVVEQGNQPQHF	TGCAGCGTTGTAGAACAGGGCAATCAGCCCCAGCATTTT
TRBV15	14	many	TRBJ1-2	TRBD1	CATSRVVQGDGYTF	TGTGCCACCAGCAGAGTAGTACAGGGGGATGGCTACACCTTC
TRBV29-1	13	many	TRBJ1-2	.	CSVEDHGGYGYTF	TGCAGCGTTGAGGATCATGGGGGCTATGGCTACACCTTC
TRBV6-2/TRBV6-3	15	many	TRBJ1-1	TRBD1	CASSSGTGASTEAFF	TGTGCCAGCAGTTCTGGGACAGGGGCGAGCACTGAAGCTTTCTTT
TRBV28	15	many	TRBJ1-6	.	CASSLRGDGRSPLHF	TGTGCCAGCAGTTTGCGAGGGGATGGTCGTTCACCCCTCCACTTT
TRBV27	14	.	TRBJ1-1	.	CASSLQGFLTEAFF	TGTGCCAGCAGTTTGCAGGGGTTTCTTACTGAAGCTTTCTTT
TRBV5-4	16	many	TRBJ2-5	.	CASSLGTAVFQETQYF	TGTGCCAGCAGCTTGGGGACGGCGGTCTTTCAAGAGACCCAGTACTTC
TRBV7-9	15	.	TRBJ1-1	.	CASSLARLGNTEAFF	TGTGCCAGCAGCTTAGCTCGACTCGGAAACACTGAAGCTTTCTTT
TRBV29-1	13	many	TRBJ1-1	.	CSVEDGHNTEAFF	TGCAGCGTTGAAGATGGGCATAACACTGAAGCTTTCTTT
TRBV5-1	17	many	TRBJ2-7	TRBD2	CASSWSLLAGGPYEQYF	TGCGCCAGCAGCTGGTCCCTACTAGCGGGGGGACCCTACGAGCAGTACTTC
TRBV19	15	many	TRBJ2-7	.	CASSISRDTAWEQYF	TGTGCCAGTAGTATTTCCCGGGACACCGCCTGGGAGCAGTACTTC
TRBV6-5	11	many	TRBJ2-7	.	CASRTQVWQYF	TGTGCCAGCAGAACCCAGGTGTGGCAGTACTTC
TRBV20-1	14	many	TRBJ2-7	.	CSAGPYQGRYEQYF	TGCAGTGCTGGCCCCTACCAGGGACGCTACGAGCAGTACTTC
TRBV11-2	14	many	TRBJ2-7	TRBD1	CASSETGTVYEQYF	TGTGCCAGCAGCGAGACCGGGACAGTTTACGAGCAGTACTTC
TRBV5-1	14	many	TRBJ1-2	TRBD1	CASSLGDRNYGYTF	TGCGCCAGCAGCTTGGGGGACAGAAACTATGGCTACACCTTC
TRBV6-2/TRBV6-3	13	.	TRBJ2-7	.	CASSYETVYEQYF	TGTGCCAGCAGTTACGAGACAGTCTACGAGCAGTACTTC
TRBV20-1	11	many	TRBJ2-5	TRBD2	CSPGGGETQYF	TGCAGTCCGGGGGGGGGTGAGACCCAGTACTTC
TRBV28	13	many	TRBJ2-7	.	CASSGGQLYEQYF	TGTGCCAGCAGCGGGGGGCAACTCTACGAGCAGTACTTC
TRBV4-3	13	.	TRBJ2-5	.	CASSQDPWETQYF	TGCGCCAGCAGCCAAGATCCATGGGAGACCCAGTACTTC
TRBV19	17	many	TRBJ1-1	.	CASSIDLGRAQHTEAFF	TGTGCCAGTAGTATAGATCTGGGAAGAGCCCAGCACACTGAAGCTTTCTTT
TRBV7-3	14	few	TRBJ1-1	.	CASSRSGESTEAFF	TGTGCCAGCAGCCGGTCAGGGGAAAGCACTGAAGCTTTCTTT
TRBV7-9	13	many	TRBJ1-2	.	CASSLAGAYGYTF	TGTGCCAGCAGCTTAGCCGGCGCCTATGGCTACACCTTC
TRBV4-1	15	few	TRBJ1-1	TRBD1	CASSQDGTGDTEAFF	TGCGCCAGCAGCCAAGACGGGACAGGGGACACTGAAGCTTTCTTT
TRBV19	12	many	TRBJ1-2	.	CASSGSNYGYTF	TGTGCCAGTAGTGGCAGTAACTATGGCTACACCTTC
TRBV11-2	13	many	TRBJ2-7	.	CASSQEASDEQYF	TGTGCCAGCAGCCAGGAAGCCTCGGACGAGCAGTACTTC
TRBV30	14	many	TRBJ2-7	.	CAWIGGERSYEQYF	TGTGCCTGGATTGGGGGCGAGAGGTCCTACGAGCAGTACTTC
TRBV12-3/TRBV12-4	15	.	TRBJ2-4	TRBD2	CASSRDYLAKNIQYF	TGTGCCAGCAGTAGGGACTACCTAGCCAAAAACATTCAGTACTTC
TRBV9	15	many	TRBJ1-1	.	CASSGQENKVTEAFF	TGTGCCAGCAGCGGTCAGGAGAATAAGGTCACTGAAGCTTTCTTT
TRBV12-3/TRBV12-4	13	.	TRBJ1-1	.	CASSSAGWAEAFF	TGTGCCAGCAGTTCCGCAGGGTGGGCTGAAGCTTTCTTT
TRBV11-2	16	many	TRBJ2-7	TRBD2	CASSTWTSGVSYEQYF	TGTGCCAGCAGCACCTGGACTAGCGGGGTCTCCTACGAGCAGTACTTC
TRBV10-3	16	.	TRBJ2-6	.	CAMGAGHLSGANVLTF	TGTGCCATGGGGGCAGGACACCTATCTGGGGCCAACGTCCTGACTTTC
TRBV20-1	12	.	TRBJ2-5	TRBD2	CSAPSGQETQYF	TGCAGTGCCCCTAGCGGGCAAGAGACCCAGTACTTC
TRBV12-3/TRBV12-4	15	.	TRBJ2-7	TRBD1	CASKLGQDSSYEQYF	TGTGCCAGCAAACTAGGACAGGACAGCTCCTACGAGCAGTACTTC
TRBV15	15	many	TRBJ2-7	.	CATSRDRDISYEQYF	TGTGCCACCAGCAGAGATCGGGACATTTCCTACGAGCAGTACTTC
TRBV7-2	14	many	TRBJ1-1	.	CASSLWGGETEAFF	TGTGCCAGCAGCTTATGGGGCGGAGAGACTGAAGCTTTCTTT
TRBV18	16	many	TRBJ1-2	.	CASSPEDRTRVYGYTF	TGTGCCAGCTCACCCGAAGACAGGACCAGGGTCTATGGCTACACCTTC
TRBV10-1	14	many	TRBJ2-7	TRBD2	CASSPGGPNHEQYF	TGCGCCAGCAGCCCGGGAGGGCCAAACCACGAGCAGTACTTC
TRBV6-5	14	many	TRBJ1-2	.	CASSYQPQVRGYTF	TGTGCCAGCAGTTACCAACCACAGGTCCGTGGCTACACCTTC
TRBV7-2	14	.	TRBJ2-7	TRBD1	CASSSRNRGAEQYF	TGTGCCAGCAGCTCCCGTAACAGGGGTGCCGAGCAGTACTTC
TRBV20-1	13	once	TRBJ2-7	.	CSARERNRYEQYF	TGCAGTGCTAGAGAGAGGAATCGCTACGAGCAGTACTTC
TRBV14	14	many	TRBJ1-1	.	CASSQDKGNTEAFF	TGTGCCAGCAGCCAAGATAAGGGGAACACTGAAGCTTTCTTT
TRBV27	10	many	TRBJ1-5	.	CASNRHPQHF	TGTGCCAGCAACCGTCATCCCCAGCATTTT
TRBV12-3/TRBV12-4	14	many	TRBJ1-1	.	CASSKDRYATEAFF	TGTGCCAGCAGTAAGGACAGATACGCCACTGAAGCTTTCTTT
TRBV19	15	many	TRBJ2-7	.	CASSIGRDSAYEQYF	TGTGCCAGTAGTATAGGGAGGGACAGCGCCTACGAGCAGTACTTC
TRBV11-1	16	many	TRBJ2-7	.	CASSLGYGQGHYEQYF	TGTGCCAGCAGCTTAGGATATGGCCAGGGCCACTACGAGCAGTACTTC
TRBV6-1	14	.	TRBJ2-7	.	CATLTLGGSYEQYF	TGTGCCACCCTTACCTTGGGAGGATCGTACGAGCAGTACTTC
TRBV7-3	13	many	TRBJ2-4	TRBD1	CASSLDRQNIQYF	TGTGCCAGCAGCTTGGACAGGCAAAACATTCAGTACTTC
TRBV6-2/TRBV6-3	13	many	TRBJ1-5	.	CASSPGSDQPQHF	TGTGCCAGCAGTCCAGGTAGCGATCAGCCCCAGCATTTT